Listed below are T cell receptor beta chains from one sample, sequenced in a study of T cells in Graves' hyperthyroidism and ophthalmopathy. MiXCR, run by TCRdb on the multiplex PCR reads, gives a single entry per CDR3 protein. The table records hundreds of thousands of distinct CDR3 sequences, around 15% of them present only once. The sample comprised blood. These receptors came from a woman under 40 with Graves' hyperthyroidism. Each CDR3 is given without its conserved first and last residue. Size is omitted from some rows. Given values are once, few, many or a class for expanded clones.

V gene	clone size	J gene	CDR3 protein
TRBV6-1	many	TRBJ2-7	ATGGGRTYEQY
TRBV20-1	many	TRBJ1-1	SALGRQNPEAF
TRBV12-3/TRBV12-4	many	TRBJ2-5	ASSLAGQEETQY
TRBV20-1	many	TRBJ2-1	SARVSVKRSNEQF
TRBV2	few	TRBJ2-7	ASSEVVGRRKVYEQY
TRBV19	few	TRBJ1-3	ASSILGTGNTIY
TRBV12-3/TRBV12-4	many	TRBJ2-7	ASTVRLLAGLGRREQY
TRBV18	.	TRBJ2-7	ASSRDLGRTYEQY
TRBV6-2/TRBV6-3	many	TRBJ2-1	ASSITNEQF
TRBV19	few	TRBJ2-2	ATSGPRYTGELF
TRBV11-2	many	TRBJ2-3	ASSLRTSGRGSDTQY
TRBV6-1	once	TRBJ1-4	ASSRQGNNEKLF
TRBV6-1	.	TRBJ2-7	ASWFDLRDVDPYEQY
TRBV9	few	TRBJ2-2	ASSVGGGNPGELF
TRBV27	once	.	ASSLGLAGVNEQY
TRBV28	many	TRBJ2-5	ASSSPALGQETQY
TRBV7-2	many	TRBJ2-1	ASSPGLAYNEQF
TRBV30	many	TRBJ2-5	AWSAGRETQY
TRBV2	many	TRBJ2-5	ASSVWETQY
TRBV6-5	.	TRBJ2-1	ASSYAGLAEVNEQF
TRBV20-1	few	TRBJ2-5	SASGGTPGQETQY
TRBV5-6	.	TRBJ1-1	ASSLGSGEAF
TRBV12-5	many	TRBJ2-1	ASGLTLLTSGATHEQF
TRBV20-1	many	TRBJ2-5	SARDPAGGNQETQY
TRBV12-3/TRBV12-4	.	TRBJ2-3	ASSYGGGAVDTQY
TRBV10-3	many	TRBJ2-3	AISGQGETDTQY
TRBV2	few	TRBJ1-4	ASSVRGTNEKLF
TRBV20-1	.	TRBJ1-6	SARQGANSPLH
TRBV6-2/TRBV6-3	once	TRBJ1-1	ASRINPLNTEAF
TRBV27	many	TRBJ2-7	ASSWISTDYEQY
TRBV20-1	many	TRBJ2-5	SAPGLAGGTQY
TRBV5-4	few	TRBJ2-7	ASSPGDLSSYEQY
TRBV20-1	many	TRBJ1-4	SARDERGRNEKLF
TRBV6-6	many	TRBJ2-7	ASSYGPAYEQY
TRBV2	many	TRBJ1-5	ASSEAGSRDLIAQH
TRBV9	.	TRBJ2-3	ASSVSPRPDTQY
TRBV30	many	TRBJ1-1	AWSPALGRTEAF
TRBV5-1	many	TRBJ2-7	ASRQGSYEQY
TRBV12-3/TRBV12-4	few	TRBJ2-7	VSSLGLAGEGDEQY
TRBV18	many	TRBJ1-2	ASSRGGNYGYT
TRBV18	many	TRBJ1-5	ASSQGAGQPQH
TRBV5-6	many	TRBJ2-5	ASIRQGSETQY
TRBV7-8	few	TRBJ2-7	ASSLEGPGQY
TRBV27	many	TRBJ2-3	ASSPALSSTDTQY
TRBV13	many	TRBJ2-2	ASSLIPGELF
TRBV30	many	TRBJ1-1	AWSGQGAFTEAF
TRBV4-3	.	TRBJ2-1	ASSQDYSYNERF
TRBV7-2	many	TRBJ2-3	ASSSGPGADTQY
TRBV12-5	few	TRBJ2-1	ASGLTGNVEQF